The source of this TCR beta chain is a study of T cell repertoires in cytomegalovirus infection. About the research overall: In public TCR beta signatures, there were indications of both CMV infection and matching HLA type.

This clonotype has a count of ten or more. TCRdb re-derived calls from the reads in MiXCR, one entry per CDR3 protein. This repertoire shows about 450,000 distinct CDR3 sequences, approximately 31% found once; its top ten account for roughly 13%. The CDR3 is 14 residues long. V was clipped by 5 bases and J by 6 bases, with 16 bases between them. The V gene's germline CDR1 is SGHTA and CDR2 FQGTGA. The chain employs TRBV7-3 and TRBJ1-1, with a possible D match to TRBD1 (6 bases). The source of this sequence is a human donor in good health (CMV status not recorded). Some clones in this sample may be carry-over from other donors' samples. Sequenced: PBMCs. DNA of the CDR3: TGTGCCAGCAGCCTGGGGGGCGACGGGGCTGAAGCTTTCTTT. Translating gives CASSLGGDGAEAFF.